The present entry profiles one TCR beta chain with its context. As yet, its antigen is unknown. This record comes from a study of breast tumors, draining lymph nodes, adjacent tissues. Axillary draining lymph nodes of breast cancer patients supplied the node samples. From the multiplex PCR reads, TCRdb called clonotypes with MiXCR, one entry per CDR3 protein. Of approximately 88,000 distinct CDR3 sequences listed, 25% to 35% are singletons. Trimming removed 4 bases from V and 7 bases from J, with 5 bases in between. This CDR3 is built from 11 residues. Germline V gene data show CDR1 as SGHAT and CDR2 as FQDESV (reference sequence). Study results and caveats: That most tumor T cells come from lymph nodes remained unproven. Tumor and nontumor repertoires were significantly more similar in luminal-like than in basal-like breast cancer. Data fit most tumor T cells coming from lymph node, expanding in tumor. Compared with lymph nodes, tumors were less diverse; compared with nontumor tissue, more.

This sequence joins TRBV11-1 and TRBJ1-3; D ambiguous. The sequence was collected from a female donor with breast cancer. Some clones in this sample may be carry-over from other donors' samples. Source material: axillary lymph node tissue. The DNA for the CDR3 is TGTGCCAGCAGCTCGCAGAACACCATATATTTT. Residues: CASSSQNTIYF.